This T cell receptor (beta chain) was captured by sequencing in a study of blood T cell repertoires in COVID-19. The germline V gene encodes CDR1 MNHEY and CDR2 SVGAGI. The CDR3 covers 14 residues. Trimming cost V 3 bases and J 7 bases; bases outside gene matches: 2. Methods used by the authors: Scientists estimated how many nucleated cells there were by amplifying reference gene primers. Repertoires were generated with immunoSEQ multiplex PCR, while TCRdb's copy carries only in-frame clones and drops some. That table gives V, J and clone size, and the DNA gave D and trimming. This table holds under 450,000 clones, about 88% found once.

The receptor comes from a middle-aged woman with COVID-19, enrolled during active disease. The sample consisted of peripheral blood. The chain joins TRBV6-5 to TRBJ2-2, with 10 bases matching TRBD2. CDR3 residues: CASSYKRGGGELFF. The DNA for the CDR3 is TGTGCCAGCAGTTATAAGCGGGGGGGCGGGGAGCTGTTTTTT.